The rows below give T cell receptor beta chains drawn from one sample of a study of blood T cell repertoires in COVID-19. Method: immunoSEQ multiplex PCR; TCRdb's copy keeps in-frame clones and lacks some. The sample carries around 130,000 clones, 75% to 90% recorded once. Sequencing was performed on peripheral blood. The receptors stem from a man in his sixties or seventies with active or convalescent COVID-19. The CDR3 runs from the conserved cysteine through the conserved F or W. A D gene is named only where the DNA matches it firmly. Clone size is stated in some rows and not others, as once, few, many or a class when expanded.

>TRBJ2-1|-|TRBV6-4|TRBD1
TGTGCCAGCAGTGAGGGGACAGGGGGCTACAATGAGCAGTTCTTC
CASSEGTGGYNEQFF
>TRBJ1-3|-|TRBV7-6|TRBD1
TGTGCCAGCAGCAACCCGACAGGGATCGGAAACACCATATATTTT
CASSNPTGIGNTIYF
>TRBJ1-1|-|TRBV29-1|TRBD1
TGCAGCGTCACAAGGGGTAGGGGGCCCCAAACGGTGGACACTGAAGCTTTCTTT
CSVTRGRGPQTVDTEAFF
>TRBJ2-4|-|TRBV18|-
TGTGCCAGCTCACCACCTGGGGCAGGAGAAAACATTCAGTACTTC
CASSPPGAGENIQYF
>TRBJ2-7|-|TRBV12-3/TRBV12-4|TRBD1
TGTGCCAGCAGGGGGACAGGGGTGAGTGAGCAGTACTTC
CASRGTGVSEQYF
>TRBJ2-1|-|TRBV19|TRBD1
TGTGCCAGTAGTTCCGGACAGGGGAAGAATGAGCAGTTCTTC
CASSSGQGKNEQFF
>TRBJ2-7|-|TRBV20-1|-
TGCAGTGTTGGTGAACTCGCACGAGGCGAGCAGTACTTC
CSVGELARGEQYF
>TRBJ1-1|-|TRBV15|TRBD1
TGTGCCACCAGCAGAGATTGGACAGGGGTGAACACTGAAGCTTTCTTT
CATSRDWTGVNTEAFF
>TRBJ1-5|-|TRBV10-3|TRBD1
TGTGCCATCAGTGAGTCGGACAGGGGCAATCAGCCCCAGCATTTT
CAISESDRGNQPQHF
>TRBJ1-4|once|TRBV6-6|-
TGTGCCAGCAGTTACTCGGAGGGTTGGGAAAAACTGTTTTTT
CASSYSEGWEKLFF
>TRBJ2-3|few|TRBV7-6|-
TGTGCCAGCAGCCCTAGGGGAGGGGGGAATTGGGATACGCAGTATTTT
CASSPRGGGNWDTQYF
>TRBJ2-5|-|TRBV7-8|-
TGTGCCAGCAGCTTAGCGCTGGTCGGGGGTGCTGAGACCCAGTACTTC
CASSLALVGGAETQYF
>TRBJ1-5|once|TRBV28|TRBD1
TGTGCCAGCAGCGCCGGGACAGGGGTCGATCAGCCCCAGCATTTT
CASSAGTGVDQPQHF
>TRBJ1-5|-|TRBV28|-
TGTGCCAGCAGTCCGCTAAGCGGGGGGTCTCAGCCCCAGCATTTT
CASSPLSGGSQPQHF
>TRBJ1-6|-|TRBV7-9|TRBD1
TGTGCCAGCAGTTGGACAGGGAACAATTCACCCCTCCACTTT
CASSWTGNNSPLHF
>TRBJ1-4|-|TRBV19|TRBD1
TGTGCCAGTAGTATAGATGAGGGGGCCCCTTTTGCAACTAATGAAAAACTGTTTTTT
CASSIDEGAPFATNEKLFF
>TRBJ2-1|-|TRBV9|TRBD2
TGTGCCAGCAGCGTAAATCGGGAGCGGGAGAAGGTCTTC
CASSVNREREKVF
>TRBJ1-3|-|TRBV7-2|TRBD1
TGTGCCAGCAGCAGTACCCGGACAGGGCTGAGCTCTGGAAACACCATATATTTT
CASSSTRTGLSSGNTIYF
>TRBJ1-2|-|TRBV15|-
TGTGCCACGGCTCCCGGTAGCATAAGATATGGCTACACCTTC
CATAPGSIRYGYTF
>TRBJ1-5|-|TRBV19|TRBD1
TGTGCCAGTAAACCGGACAGGGGGAGCAATCAGCCCCAGCATTTT
CASKPDRGSNQPQHF
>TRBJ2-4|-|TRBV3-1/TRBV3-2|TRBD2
TGTGCCAGCAGCCAAGGGGCTAGCGGCAAAAACATTCAGTACTTC
CASSQGASGKNIQYF
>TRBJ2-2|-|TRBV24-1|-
TGTGCCACCAGTGAGGGGCTCGGGGAGCTGTTTTTT
CATSEGLGELFF